These 8 T cell receptor beta chains were sequenced from one sample in a study of T cells after yellow fever vaccination. In TCRdb, the 5' RACE reads were re-called with MiXCR into one record per CDR3 protein. Among nearly 300,000 distinct CDR3 sequences, around 10% were seen once, and the ten largest hold approximately 3.5%. The source material was CD4+ T cells sorted from PBMCs, sampled 5 days after the yellow fever booster vaccination. Receptor source: a young man who received the YFV17D yellow fever vaccine.

This chain uses TRBV4-1 with TRBJ1-1; D gene uncertain. Germline loops: CDR1 MGHRA, CDR2 YSYEKL. This CDR3 region has 11 residues. Trimming removed 1 base from V and 11 bases from J, with 8 bases in between. In nucleotides, the CDR3 is TGCGCCAGCAGCCAAGGGCGCCGGGCTTTCTTT. As protein: CASSQGRRAFF.

This clonotype has only a few counts. This chain connects TRBV11-2 to TRBJ1-4; D uncertain. Trimming pared 4 bases from V and 10 bases from J, leaving 13 bases between. The CDR3 contains 13 residues. Per the germline V gene, CDR1 is SGHAT and CDR2 is FQNNGV. The CDR3 is CASSSGLPGKLFF. As DNA, the CDR3 is TGTGCCAGCAGCTCGGGGTTACCCGGAAAACTGTTTTTT.

The V gene is TRBV6-5, the J gene TRBJ2-5; D remains unclear. CDR3 size: 15 residues. CDR1 MNHEY and CDR2 SVGAGI come from the germline V gene. V lost 0 bases to trimming and J lost 2 bases, with 10 bases between them. As DNA, the CDR3 is TGTGCCAGCAGTTACTCGAGGCTAGTGCAAGAGACCCAGTACTTC. This encodes CASSYSRLVQETQYF.

The chain combines TRBV19 with TRBJ2-4, with 11 bases lining up with TRBD2. V lost 5 bases to trimming and J lost 0 bases; unmatched junction nucleotides: 3. Germline assignment: CDR1 LNHDA and CDR2 SQIVND (reference sequence). The CDR3 contains 16 residues. The CDR3 is CASSLLAGAAKNIQYF. DNA of the CDR3: TGTGCCAGTAGTCTACTAGCGGGGGCAGCCAAAAACATTCAGTACTTC.

The chain has TRBV7-3 and TRBJ2-2; D unresolved. The germline CDR1 and CDR2 sequences are SGHTA and FQGTGA. V dropped 3 bases and J dropped 3 bases, with 5 bases sitting between them. The CDR3 loop spans 13 amino acids. The CDR3 DNA is TGTGCCAGCAGCTTCAGCTACACCGGGGAGCTGTTTTTT. Translated: CASSFSYTGELFF.

The gene calls are TRBV18 and TRBJ1-1, with TRBD1 identical over 9 bases. CDR3 length: 17 amino acids. Trimming took 6 bases from V and 0 from J; bases not matched to a gene: 11. Germline V gene lookup returns CDR1 KGHSH and CDR2 LQKENI. The chain's CDR3 is CASSSTGTGYMNTEAFF. CDR3 nucleotide sequence: TGTGCCAGCTCTAGTACCGGGACAGGGTATATGAACACTGAAGCTTTCTTT. Full variable domain (outside the CDR3, taken from reference TRBV18 and TRBJ1-1): NAGVMQNPRHLVRRRGQEARLRCSPMKGHSHVYWYRQLPEEGLKFMVYLQKENIIDESGMPKERFSAEFPKEGPSILRIQQVVRGDSAAYFCASSSTGTGYMNTEAFFGQGTRLTVV.

The sample holds a few counts of this clonotype. The J gene is TRBJ2-7, the V gene TRBV3-1; D not certain. The V end was cut by 2 bases, the J end by 10 bases, with 15 bases between. The CDR3 consists of 13 residues. Per the germline V gene, CDR1 is LGHDT and CDR2 is YNNKEL (reference sequence). The CDR3 loop is CASSQSRQDPQYF. As DNA, the CDR3 is TGTGCCAGCAGCCAATCCCGGCAGGACCCCCAGTACTTC.

The chain recombines TRBV10-3 with TRBJ2-3; 7 nucleotides align to TRBD1. Germline CDR1 reads ENHRY; CDR2 reads SYGVKD. The CDR3 loop spans 13 amino acids. The trim removed 4 bases at V and 4 bases at J, leaving 2 bases unmatched. DNA for the CDR3: TGTGCCATCAGTGTAGGGGGCTCAGATACGCAGTATTTT. Its translation is CAISVGGSDTQYF.